This T cell receptor (beta chain) was documented in a study of beta chain features in type 1 diabetes. There are 16 residues in the CDR3. Germline CDR1 is LGHNA and CDR2 is YNFKEQ. V was clipped by 2 bases and J by 2 bases; unmatched bases: 6. Expressed TCRB transcripts were sequenced because the isolated RNA had all been reverse transcribed beforehand. Data came from immunoSEQ multiplex PCR; TCRdb stores just in-frame clones and leaves some out. Of under 900,000 clones listed, 15% to 20% are singletons. Populations isolated by sorting all had purity greater than 95%. This clonotype was obtained from a woman in her late teens or twenties in good health. Sequencing was performed on naive CD4+ T cells from blood. The chain is built from TRBV4-2 and TRBJ2-7; 10 bases agree with TRBD2. CDR3 DNA: TGTGCCAGCAGCCAAACTAGCGGGACAGCAGCCTACGAGCAGTACTTC. Its protein product is CASSQTSGTAAYEQYF.